The sequence of this T cell receptor beta chain was determined in a study of T cell responses to AZD1222 COVID-19 vaccine. Study-level findings and limits: Spike-specific TCR breadth rose after two AZD1222 doses, and depth rose as well. The donor group comprised mostly white British people and more females; the analysis possibly underestimated clonal diversity. Unmutated variant regions are reportedly the target of nearly half of TCRs that are spike-specific. Of the AZD1222 recipients, only 5 to 7 were seropositive at baseline.

Germline CDR1 and CDR2: KGHSH and LQKENI. This CDR3 is built from 14 residues. V lost 3 bases to trimming and J lost 0 bases, with 9 bases between them. A remark on this clone: The antigen remains undetermined.

The data were produced by immunoSEQ multiplex PCR, yet TCRdb's version contains in-frame clones alone and is incomplete. The table shows 90,000 to 150,000 clones, with 80% to 90% occurring only once. This specimen was peripheral blood, taken on day 0 of AZD1222 vaccination. This TCR was recovered from an adult in good health. The chain employs TRBV18 and TRBJ2-7; D is uncertain. CDR3 protein: CASSPLASSYEQYF. The CDR3 coding sequence is TGTGCCAGCTCACCGTTGGCGTCCTCCTACGAGCAGTACTTC.